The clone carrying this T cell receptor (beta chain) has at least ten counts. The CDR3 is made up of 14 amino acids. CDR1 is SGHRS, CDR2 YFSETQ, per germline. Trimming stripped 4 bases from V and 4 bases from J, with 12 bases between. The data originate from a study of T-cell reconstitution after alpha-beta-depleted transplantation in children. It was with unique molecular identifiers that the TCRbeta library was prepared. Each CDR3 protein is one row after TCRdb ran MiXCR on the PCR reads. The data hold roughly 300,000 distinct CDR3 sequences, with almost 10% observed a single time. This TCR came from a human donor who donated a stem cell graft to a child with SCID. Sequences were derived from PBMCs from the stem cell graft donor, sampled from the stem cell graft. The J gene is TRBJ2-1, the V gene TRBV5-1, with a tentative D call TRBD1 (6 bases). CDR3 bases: TGCGCCAGCAGCCCACCCGGGACATACAATGAGCAGTTCTTC. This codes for CASSPPGTYNEQFF.